These T cell receptor beta chains were read from a single sample in a study of beta chain features in type 1 diabetes. Libraries were prepared by immunoSEQ multiplex PCR; TCRdb keeps only in-frame clonotypes and omits some of them. The table lists approximately 360,000 clones, roughly an eighth of them singletons. Sequenced: naive CD4+ T cells from blood. Source of these receptors: a young woman with type 1 diabetes. Both conserved end residues are part of each CDR3. A D gene is named only where the DNA matches it firmly. A clone size is listed for some rows: how often the clone was seen (once, few, many), or a class if it is expanded.

d_call: -
clone_size: few
v_call: TRBV5-6
j_call: TRBJ2-7
cdr3_aa: CASSPQGYEQYF
cdr3_nt: TGTGCCAGCAGCCCCCAGGGTTACGAGCAGTACTTC

d_call: TRBD2
clone_size: few
v_call: TRBV7-7
j_call: TRBJ2-1
cdr3_aa: CASSANSGGNNEQFF
cdr3_nt: TGTGCCAGCAGCGCCAATAGCGGGGGCAACAATGAGCAGTTCTTC

d_call: -
clone_size: -
v_call: TRBV5-4
j_call: TRBJ2-2
cdr3_aa: CASSLKGGQHTGELFF
cdr3_nt: TGTGCCAGCAGCTTGAAGGGAGGTCAACACACCGGGGAGCTGTTTTTT

d_call: -
clone_size: -
v_call: TRBV18
j_call: TRBJ2-1
cdr3_aa: CASSPDNSNEQFF
cdr3_nt: TGTGCCAGCTCACCGGACAATTCTAATGAGCAGTTCTTC

d_call: TRBD2
clone_size: few
v_call: TRBV6-6
j_call: TRBJ2-2
cdr3_aa: CATSPTSGGLGELFF
cdr3_nt: TGTGCCACCTCCCCGACTAGCGGGGGTCTCGGGGAGCTGTTTTTT

d_call: -
clone_size: -
v_call: TRBV12-5
j_call: TRBJ2-3
cdr3_aa: CASGLGTRSTDTQYF
cdr3_nt: TGTGCTAGTGGTTTGGGAACACGCAGCACAGATACGCAGTATTTT

d_call: TRBD2
clone_size: -
v_call: TRBV6-4
j_call: TRBJ2-7
cdr3_aa: CASRPAGGNDEQYF
cdr3_nt: TGTGCCAGCCGTCCAGCGGGAGGAAACGACGAGCAGTACTTC

d_call: TRBD1
clone_size: few
v_call: TRBV29-1
j_call: TRBJ2-3
cdr3_aa: CSVESGQGAEQYF
cdr3_nt: TGCAGCGTCGAATCGGGACAGGGGGCGGAGCAGTATTTT

d_call: TRBD2
clone_size: few
v_call: TRBV15
j_call: TRBJ2-1
cdr3_aa: CATSSFLTSGRDEQFF
cdr3_nt: TGTGCCACCAGCAGTTTCCTGACTAGCGGGAGGGATGAGCAGTTCTTC

d_call: -
clone_size: few
v_call: TRBV9
j_call: TRBJ1-2
cdr3_aa: CASSADGGRDGYTF
cdr3_nt: TGTGCCAGCAGCGCCGACGGGGGGAGGGATGGCTACACCTTC

d_call: -
clone_size: few
v_call: TRBV18
j_call: TRBJ2-7
cdr3_aa: CASSPRDSKDEQYF
cdr3_nt: TGTGCCAGCTCACCAAGGGACTCCAAGGACGAGCAGTACTTC

d_call: TRBD2
clone_size: few
v_call: TRBV5-6
j_call: TRBJ2-1
cdr3_aa: CASSSEVRGGGSYNEQFF
cdr3_nt: TGTGCCAGCAGCTCGGAGGTCCGGGGGGGCGGGTCCTACAATGAGCAGTTCTTC

d_call: TRBD1
clone_size: few
v_call: TRBV7-8
j_call: TRBJ1-1
cdr3_aa: CASSIRTGGNTEAFF
cdr3_nt: TGTGCCAGCAGCATTAGGACAGGGGGCAACACTGAAGCTTTCTTT

d_call: TRBD2
clone_size: few
v_call: TRBV10-3
j_call: TRBJ2-3
cdr3_aa: CAISEGLAITDTQYF
cdr3_nt: TGTGCCATCAGTGAAGGACTAGCAATCACAGATACGCAGTATTTT

d_call: TRBD2
clone_size: -
v_call: TRBV7-2
j_call: TRBJ2-7
cdr3_aa: CASSFDRGAYEQYF
cdr3_nt: TGTGCCAGCAGCTTCGACCGGGGGGCCTACGAGCAGTACTTC

d_call: -
clone_size: few
v_call: TRBV5-4
j_call: TRBJ2-2
cdr3_aa: CASSLVSGNTGELFF
cdr3_nt: TGTGCCAGCAGCTTGGTCTCCGGGAACACCGGGGAGCTGTTTTTT

d_call: -
clone_size: few
v_call: TRBV9
j_call: TRBJ2-2
cdr3_aa: CASSVTSLSGELFF
cdr3_nt: TGTGCCAGCAGCGTCACTAGCTTGTCCGGGGAGCTGTTTTTT

d_call: TRBD2
clone_size: -
v_call: TRBV5-1
j_call: TRBJ2-7
cdr3_aa: CASTPERGSSF
cdr3_nt: TGCGCCAGCACCCCCGAGCGGGGGAGTTCCTTC

d_call: TRBD2
clone_size: -
v_call: TRBV29-1
j_call: TRBJ2-2
cdr3_aa: CSVLRWGGLAGDLNTGELFF
cdr3_nt: TGCAGCGTTTTGCGATGGGGAGGACTAGCGGGGGACCTGAACACCGGGGAGCTGTTTTTT

d_call: -
clone_size: -
v_call: TRBV20-1
j_call: TRBJ1-1
cdr3_aa: CSASLNTEAFF
cdr3_nt: TGCAGTGCTAGTCTTAACACTGAAGCTTTCTTT

d_call: -
clone_size: few
v_call: TRBV5-1
j_call: TRBJ1-5
cdr3_aa: CASRFSENQPQHF
cdr3_nt: TGCGCCAGCAGATTCAGCGAGAATCAGCCCCAGCATTTT

d_call: TRBD1
clone_size: few
v_call: TRBV6-5
j_call: TRBJ2-1
cdr3_aa: CASNLKQGAREQFF
cdr3_nt: TGTGCCAGCAATCTAAAACAGGGGGCGCGAGAGCAGTTCTTC

d_call: TRBD1
clone_size: -
v_call: TRBV6-5
j_call: TRBJ2-7
cdr3_aa: CASSSRGTGTYEQYF
cdr3_nt: TGTGCCAGCAGTTCGAGAGGGACAGGGACCTACGAGCAGTACTTC

d_call: -
clone_size: few
v_call: TRBV4-1
j_call: TRBJ1-5
cdr3_aa: CASTNDWGNQPQHF
cdr3_nt: TGCGCCAGCACCAACGACTGGGGCAATCAGCCCCAGCATTTT

d_call: -
clone_size: -
v_call: TRBV5-1
j_call: TRBJ1-5
cdr3_aa: CASSLSGDNQPQHF
cdr3_nt: TGCGCCAGCAGCTTGTCCGGGGACAATCAGCCCCAGCATTTT

d_call: TRBD1
clone_size: few
v_call: TRBV9
j_call: TRBJ2-5
cdr3_aa: CASSTGTGKETQYF
cdr3_nt: TGTGCCAGCAGTACCGGGACAGGGAAAGAGACCCAGTACTTC

d_call: TRBD1
clone_size: -
v_call: TRBV7-2
j_call: TRBJ2-1
cdr3_aa: CASSAGTVNEQFF
cdr3_nt: TGTGCCAGCAGCGCCGGGACAGTCAATGAGCAGTTCTTC

d_call: -
clone_size: -
v_call: TRBV2
j_call: TRBJ2-6
cdr3_aa: CASRGSGANVLTF
cdr3_nt: TGTGCCAGCAGAGGGAGTGGGGCCAACGTCCTGACTTTC

d_call: TRBD2
clone_size: -
v_call: TRBV7-2
j_call: TRBJ2-7
cdr3_aa: CASSLPGGVYEQYF
cdr3_nt: TGTGCCAGCAGCCTCCCGGGGGGGGTCTACGAGCAGTACTTC

d_call: -
clone_size: few
v_call: TRBV9
j_call: TRBJ2-3
cdr3_aa: CASSPGTDTQYF
cdr3_nt: TGTGCCAGCAGCCCCGGCACAGATACGCAGTATTTT

d_call: -
clone_size: -
v_call: TRBV28
j_call: TRBJ2-2
cdr3_aa: CASTSPNTGELFF
cdr3_nt: TGTGCCAGCACGTCTCCGAACACCGGGGAGCTGTTTTTT

d_call: -
clone_size: -
v_call: TRBV29-1
j_call: TRBJ1-2
cdr3_aa: CSVDLTGGYTF
cdr3_nt: TGCAGCGTTGATTTGACTGGCGGCTACACCTTC

d_call: TRBD1
clone_size: -
v_call: TRBV18
j_call: TRBJ2-1
cdr3_aa: CASSVGQGNEQFF
cdr3_nt: TGTGCCAGCTCAGTGGGACAGGGAAATGAGCAGTTCTTC

d_call: -
clone_size: few
v_call: TRBV4-1
j_call: TRBJ1-1
cdr3_aa: CASSQEMIGISTRNTEAFF
cdr3_nt: TGCGCCAGCAGCCAAGAGATGATCGGGATTTCTACTAGGAACACTGAAGCTTTCTTT

d_call: -
clone_size: -
v_call: TRBV7-2
j_call: TRBJ1-1
cdr3_aa: CASSYRDGAEAFF
cdr3_nt: TGTGCCAGCAGCTACAGGGACGGGGCTGAAGCTTTCTTT

d_call: -
clone_size: few
v_call: TRBV7-2
j_call: TRBJ2-3
cdr3_aa: CASSLEGRATDTQYF
cdr3_nt: TGTGCCAGCAGCTTAGAGGGGCGCGCCACAGATACGCAGTATTTT

d_call: -
clone_size: few
v_call: TRBV11-2
j_call: TRBJ2-1
cdr3_aa: CASSLIQGFKNEQFF
cdr3_nt: TGTGCCAGCAGCTTAATCCAGGGATTTAAGAATGAGCAGTTCTTC

d_call: -
clone_size: -
v_call: TRBV19
j_call: TRBJ1-2
cdr3_aa: CASTRTENYGYTF
cdr3_nt: TGTGCCAGTACAAGGACAGAAAACTATGGCTACACCTTC

d_call: -
clone_size: -
v_call: TRBV18
j_call: TRBJ2-5
cdr3_aa: CASSPDRSQETQYF
cdr3_nt: TGTGCCAGCTCACCAGACCGGAGTCAAGAGACCCAGTACTTC

d_call: -
clone_size: few
v_call: TRBV6-4
j_call: TRBJ2-1
cdr3_aa: CASSRSGMRDNEQFF
cdr3_nt: TGTGCCAGCAGTAGGAGCGGTATGAGGGACAATGAGCAGTTCTTC

d_call: TRBD1
clone_size: -
v_call: TRBV5-1
j_call: TRBJ1-1
cdr3_aa: CASSSGWGQSAFF
cdr3_nt: TGCGCCAGCAGCTCCGGGTGGGGACAGTCGGCTTTCTTT

d_call: TRBD1
clone_size: few
v_call: TRBV29-1
j_call: TRBJ1-2
cdr3_aa: CSGGQGDYGYTF
cdr3_nt: TGCAGCGGCGGACAGGGAGACTATGGCTACACCTTC

d_call: TRBD2
clone_size: few
v_call: TRBV6-5
j_call: TRBJ2-5
cdr3_aa: CAGKWGGSRRAQYF
cdr3_nt: TGTGCAGGGAAGTGGGGGGGTTCCAGGAGGGCCCAGTACTTC

d_call: TRBD2
clone_size: few
v_call: TRBV5-1
j_call: TRBJ2-1
cdr3_aa: CASSEVSGAYNEQFF
cdr3_nt: TGCGCCAGCAGCGAGGTTAGCGGGGCCTACAATGAGCAGTTCTTC

d_call: -
clone_size: -
v_call: TRBV7-9
j_call: TRBJ2-2
cdr3_aa: CASSSTVIGELFF
cdr3_nt: TGTGCCAGCAGCTCAACGGTTATCGGGGAGCTGTTTTTT

d_call: TRBD1
clone_size: few
v_call: TRBV5-4
j_call: TRBJ1-5
cdr3_aa: CASSRGGGLSQPQHF
cdr3_nt: TGTGCCAGCAGCCGAGGAGGGGGCTTGAGTCAGCCCCAGCATTTT

d_call: -
clone_size: few
v_call: TRBV5-1
j_call: TRBJ1-2
cdr3_aa: CASSLAGTTLYGYTF
cdr3_nt: TGCGCCAGCAGCTTGGCGGGGACAACTCTATATGGCTACACCTTC

d_call: TRBD2
clone_size: -
v_call: TRBV6-5
j_call: TRBJ2-1
cdr3_aa: CASSYSATSAEQFF
cdr3_nt: TGTGCCAGCAGTTACTCTGCCACTAGCGCTGAGCAGTTCTTC

d_call: -
clone_size: -
v_call: TRBV30
j_call: TRBJ2-2
cdr3_aa: CAWARGGVDTGELFF
cdr3_nt: TGTGCCTGGGCCCGGGGCGGGGTCGACACCGGGGAGCTGTTTTTT

d_call: -
clone_size: -
v_call: TRBV20-1
j_call: TRBJ2-7
cdr3_aa: CSATLGYEQYF
cdr3_nt: TGCAGTGCCACTCTTGGCTACGAGCAGTACTTC

d_call: -
clone_size: -
v_call: TRBV28
j_call: TRBJ2-7
cdr3_aa: CASSLRSLAAEQYF
cdr3_nt: TGTGCCAGCAGTCTCAGGTCCCTCGCCGCCGAGCAGTACTTC

d_call: -
clone_size: -
v_call: TRBV7-9
j_call: TRBJ2-5
cdr3_aa: CASTPLASDITLPRETQYF
cdr3_nt: TGTGCCAGCACCCCCCTAGCTAGCGACATAACTTTGCCTCGGGAGACCCAGTACTTC

d_call: -
clone_size: few
v_call: TRBV20-1
j_call: TRBJ2-4
cdr3_aa: CSARSDIQYF
cdr3_nt: TGCAGTGCGAGAAGCGACATTCAGTACTTC

d_call: -
clone_size: -
v_call: TRBV19
j_call: TRBJ2-7
cdr3_aa: CASSSLDGYEQYF
cdr3_nt: TGTGCCAGTAGTTCCTTAGACGGGTACGAGCAGTACTTC

d_call: TRBD1
clone_size: few
v_call: TRBV29-1
j_call: TRBJ1-5
cdr3_aa: CSVSQGAGQPQHF
cdr3_nt: TGCAGCGTGTCACAGGGGGCGGGTCAGCCCCAGCATTTT

d_call: TRBD1
clone_size: few
v_call: TRBV25-1
j_call: TRBJ1-2
cdr3_aa: CASSDPGTANYGYTF
cdr3_nt: TGTGCCAGCAGTGATCCCGGGACAGCTAACTATGGCTACACCTTC

d_call: -
clone_size: -
v_call: TRBV7-9
j_call: TRBJ2-5
cdr3_aa: CASLRGIGGETQYF
cdr3_nt: TGTGCCAGCTTGAGGGGCATAGGGGGTGAGACCCAGTACTTC

d_call: -
clone_size: -
v_call: TRBV7-2
j_call: TRBJ1-6
cdr3_aa: CASSLRGTLHF
cdr3_nt: TGTGCCAGCAGCTTACGGGGGACCCTCCACTTT

d_call: TRBD2
clone_size: few
v_call: TRBV7-2
j_call: TRBJ2-1
cdr3_aa: CASSPPGTTYNEQFF
cdr3_nt: TGTGCCAGCAGCCCTCCCGGGACTACTTACAATGAGCAGTTCTTC